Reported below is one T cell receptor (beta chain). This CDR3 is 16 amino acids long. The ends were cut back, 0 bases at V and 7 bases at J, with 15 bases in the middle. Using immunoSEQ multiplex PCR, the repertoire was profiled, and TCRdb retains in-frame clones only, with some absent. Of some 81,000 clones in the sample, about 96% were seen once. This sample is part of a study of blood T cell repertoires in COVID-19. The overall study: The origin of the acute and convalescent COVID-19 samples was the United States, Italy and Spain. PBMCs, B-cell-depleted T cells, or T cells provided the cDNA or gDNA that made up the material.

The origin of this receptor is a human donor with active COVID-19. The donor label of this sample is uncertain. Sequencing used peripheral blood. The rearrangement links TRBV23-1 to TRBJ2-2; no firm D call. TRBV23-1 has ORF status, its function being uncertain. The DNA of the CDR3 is TGCGCCAGCAGTCAATCACGAGGATGCCGAATCGGGGAGCTGTTTTTT. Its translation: CASSQSRGCRIGELFF.